This TCR beta chain was captured in a study of T cells in Graves' hyperthyroidism and ophthalmopathy. This clonotype was seen more than once but under ten times. Trimming stripped 0 bases from V and 3 bases from J, with 14 bases between. CDR1 is LNHNV and CDR2 is YYDKDF in the germline V gene (reference sequence). The CDR3 sequence is 16 residues long. Amplification targeted TCR beta CDR3 regions from RNA transcripts. Primed by the HTBI set, a first-round RT-PCR was run on the TCR CDR3. TCRdb ran MiXCR on the multiplex PCR reads and lists one entry per CDR3 protein. There are over 250,000 distinct CDR3 sequences in the sample; approximately 15% occur only once, and about 50% lies in the top ten.

The chain joins TRBV15 to TRBJ1-2; D is undetermined. The specimen sequenced was blood. The receptor comes from a woman between 55 and 75 years old with Graves' ophthalmopathy. The CDR3 bases are TGTGCCACCAGCAGAGAAGGAGGAAGAAGCGACTATGGCTACACCTTC. Amino acids: CATSREGGRSDYGYTF.